This T cell receptor beta chain is from a study of blood T cells in healthy people across ages. Overall study findings and caveats: The diversity estimates, figures obtained from one million T cells, were considered underestimates.

Germline CDR1 reads SNHLY; CDR2 reads FYNNEI. This CDR3 is 15 amino acids long. The V gene lost 2 bases and the J gene lost 0 bases, with 11 bases spanning the gap. In regard to this clonotype: Its antigen is undetermined.

Alongside a J-beta primer mix, a sample-barcoded 5' primer served in a second PCR lasting roughly 7 to 11 cycles. TCRdb reprocessed the 5' RACE reads with MiXCR, giving one entry per CDR3 protein. The top ten hold more than 6% of the sample, which has some 1.5 million distinct CDR3 sequences, roughly 27% seen once. The sequence derives from a woman between 25 and 40 years old in good health. The rearrangement links TRBV2 to TRBJ2-7; no definite D call. The source material was blood. The CDR3 DNA reads TGTGCCAGCAGTGAAAGTCCCCACAGCTCCTACGAGCAGTACTTC. It encodes CASSESPHSSYEQYF.